This is a list of T cell receptor beta chains from one sample in a study of T cell responses to AZD1222 COVID-19 vaccine. This table comes from immunoSEQ multiplex PCR, and its TCRdb copy is limited to in-frame clones, with some not included. The table shows about 140,000 clones, with 80% to 95% occurring only once. This specimen consisted of peripheral blood, obtained on day 0 of AZD1222 vaccination. The receptors shown here come from an adult in good health. CDR3s leave out the opening cysteine and the closing phenylalanine or tryptophan. Clone size is not always given. Where it is, it says once, few, many or a class for expanded clones.

>TRBV7-9|NA
ASSLAGTRNSYEQY
>TRBV5-4|once
ASTITLGGAAKNIQY
>TRBV19|NA
ASSIDRGSYGYT
>TRBV5-5|NA
ASSPGQGGEKLF
>TRBV5-1|NA
ASSPGTLNTGELF
>TRBV6-1|NA
ASSVRLAANTGELF
>TRBV5-1|NA
ASTSRPGARYGYT
>TRBV19|NA
ASSIDWWNQPQH
>TRBV6-2/TRBV6-3|few
ASSPRTRGIGGTDTQY
>TRBV4-1|NA
ASSQERGSTEAF
>TRBV9|NA
ASSVAPTDTQY
>TRBV10-3|NA
AISERQGAEAF
>TRBV10-3|NA
AISVTGAGYGYT
>TRBV10-2|NA
ASRVKDEQY
>TRBV7-2|NA
ASSLDRTNGYT
>TRBV12-3/TRBV12-4|NA
ASVAATNEKLF
>TRBV20-1|NA
SASLQGKTGELF
>TRBV6-5|once
ASSYRTGGTEAF
>TRBV4-3|NA
ASSQETGGAGELF
>TRBV6-5|NA
ASSRTGDGYT
>TRBV4-2|NA
ASSQAPSTDTQY
>TRBV29-1|once
SAGFVGAGNTIY
>TRBV7-2|NA
ASGGQGRMGTDTQY
>TRBV28|NA
ASSLQGQGSNEKLF
>TRBV7-2|NA
ASSLLAGTANTGELF
>TRBV7-8|NA
ASSLATGEGGYT
>TRBV9|NA
ASSVDVGGNTIY
>TRBV19|NA
ASKSATASYEQY
>TRBV7-2|NA
ASSLGLAGGGEQY
>TRBV7-9|NA
ASSLRGVDTEAF
>TRBV9|NA
ASSVALRGSGANVLT
>TRBV14|NA
ASSQSQETQY
>TRBV3-1/TRBV3-2|NA
ASSQAGGGGELF
>TRBV14|NA
ASSQGQGLGGELF
>TRBV27|NA
ASSWAGVEDTQY
>TRBV5-8|NA
ASSSRQGARGYT
>TRBV2|NA
ASSAPQRGSGNTIY
>TRBV7-2|NA
ASSFGGAEAF
>TRBV4-3|NA
ASSPHRDTEAF
>TRBV11-3|NA
ASSFSGGYQETQY
>TRBV20-1|NA
SASDGHSNQPQH
>TRBV28|NA
ASRAQGGGTDTQY
>TRBV2|NA
ASSGGGLDEQY
>TRBV6-6|NA
ASLAKNIQY
>TRBV27|NA
ASSLFADVTSSHKGNEQF
>TRBV12-3/TRBV12-4|NA
ASSLGVVNEQF
>TRBV6-6|NA
ASSYRSTEAF
>TRBV25-1|NA
ASSEFGSLPLLGYT
>TRBV11-3|NA
ASSLTGGADNDEQF
>TRBV27|NA
ASSSLGQGLNYGYT
>TRBV7-3|once
ASSFGLAGGETQY
>TRBV9|NA
ASSVSPALYGYT
>TRBV10-1|NA
ASTRRGAPYEQY
>TRBV7-3|NA
ASSLNQEAEQF
>TRBV7-2|NA
ASSPPKPGQLEAF
>TRBV19|NA
ASSQRRPPNTEAF
>TRBV11-2|NA
ASSLVEGEGTGELF
>TRBV19|NA
ASSIYSNEQF
>TRBV27|once
ASSLRSGARPRPAPTDTQY